These T cell receptor beta chains were read from a single sample in a study of T cell repertoires in cytomegalovirus infection. TCRdb re-derived calls from the reads in MiXCR, one entry per CDR3 protein. The sample lists 250,000 or so distinct CDR3 sequences, about 12% occurring once. The sample consisted of PBMCs. The source is a human donor in good health (CMV status not recorded). Some clones in this sample may be carry-over from other donors' samples. The CDR3 runs from the conserved cysteine through the conserved F or W. Fields, in order: J gene, V gene, clone size, D gene, CDR3 DNA, CDR3 protein. D genes are given only for firm matches. Clone size is stated in some rows and not others, as once, few, many or a class when expanded.

j_call: TRBJ2-5; v_call: TRBV7-3; clone_size: many; d_call: .; cdr3_nt: TGTGCCAGCAGCTTAATCGGTGCAGAGACCCAGTACTTC; cdr3_aa: CASSLIGAETQYF
j_call: TRBJ2-7; v_call: TRBV5-1; clone_size: .; d_call: TRBD2; cdr3_nt: TGCGCCAGCAGCTCCATAGCGGGAGGGTCCTTGGGCTCCTACGAGCAGTACTTC; cdr3_aa: CASSSIAGGSLGSYEQYF
j_call: TRBJ2-3; v_call: TRBV7-2; clone_size: many; d_call: .; cdr3_nt: TGTGCCAGCAGCTTAGCCGGTGGGGGGTATAGCACAGATACGCAGTATTTT; cdr3_aa: CASSLAGGGYSTDTQYF
j_call: TRBJ1-1; v_call: TRBV19; clone_size: .; d_call: .; cdr3_nt: TGTGCCAGTAGACTGGGGGGCAAAGCTTTCTTT; cdr3_aa: CASRLGGKAFF
j_call: TRBJ2-6; v_call: TRBV12-3/TRBV12-4; clone_size: .; d_call: TRBD1; cdr3_nt: TGTGCCAGCAGTCGGGCAGGGGGATTCTCTGGGGCCAACGTCCTGACTTTC; cdr3_aa: CASSRAGGFSGANVLTF
j_call: TRBJ1-2; v_call: TRBV6-5; clone_size: many; d_call: .; cdr3_nt: TGTGCCAGCAGTTACTCCGGGGGAGACTATGGCTACACCTTC; cdr3_aa: CASSYSGGDYGYTF
j_call: TRBJ1-6; v_call: TRBV7-2; clone_size: many; d_call: .; cdr3_nt: TGTGCCAGCAGCCCGACAGTAGACTCCTATAATTCACCCCTCCACTTT; cdr3_aa: CASSPTVDSYNSPLHF
j_call: TRBJ2-2; v_call: TRBV2; clone_size: many; d_call: .; cdr3_nt: TGTGCCAGCAGTGATTGGGGCAGTAACACCGGGGAGCTGTTTTTT; cdr3_aa: CASSDWGSNTGELFF
j_call: TRBJ2-7; v_call: TRBV15; clone_size: .; d_call: .; cdr3_nt: TGTGCCACCAGCATAATCAGGGGACCTTACGAGCAGTACTTC; cdr3_aa: CATSIIRGPYEQYF
j_call: TRBJ1-4; v_call: TRBV7-2; clone_size: many; d_call: .; cdr3_nt: TGTGCCAGCAGCTTAGTTAGGGGATTGGATGAAAAACTGTTTTTT; cdr3_aa: CASSLVRGLDEKLFF
j_call: TRBJ2-5; v_call: TRBV11-2; clone_size: many; d_call: .; cdr3_nt: TGTGCCAGCAGCTTAGATCCGGGGGAGCAAGAGACCCAGTACTTC; cdr3_aa: CASSLDPGEQETQYF
j_call: TRBJ2-7; v_call: TRBV12-3/TRBV12-4; clone_size: .; d_call: TRBD1; cdr3_nt: TGTGCCAGCAGTTTATGGCAGGGGGCCCACGAGCAGTACTTC; cdr3_aa: CASSLWQGAHEQYF
j_call: TRBJ2-3; v_call: TRBV20-1; clone_size: .; d_call: TRBD1; cdr3_nt: TGCAGTGCAGTCCCAGGGGGCGGGGCAGATACGCAGTATTTT; cdr3_aa: CSAVPGGGADTQYF
j_call: TRBJ1-1; v_call: TRBV28; clone_size: few; d_call: .; cdr3_nt: TGTGCCAGCAGTTTAGGCACCCCCCTGGCCTGGGCTTTCTTT; cdr3_aa: CASSLGTPLAWAFF
j_call: TRBJ2-6; v_call: TRBV6-2/TRBV6-3; clone_size: many; d_call: .; cdr3_nt: TGTGCCAGCACCTCAAATCGCGCTGCTGGGGCCAACGTCCTGACTTTC; cdr3_aa: CASTSNRAAGANVLTF
j_call: TRBJ1-5; v_call: TRBV7-8; clone_size: many; d_call: TRBD1; cdr3_nt: TGTGCCAGCAGCCCGAGACAGGGGGGTCAGCCCCAGCATTTT; cdr3_aa: CASSPRQGGQPQHF
j_call: TRBJ1-5; v_call: TRBV6-2/TRBV6-3; clone_size: many; d_call: TRBD1; cdr3_nt: TGTGCCAGCAGTTACTCGACAGGGATGAGCAATCAGCCCCAGCATTTT; cdr3_aa: CASSYSTGMSNQPQHF
j_call: TRBJ1-2; v_call: TRBV7-2; clone_size: many; d_call: TRBD1; cdr3_nt: TGTGCCAGCAGCTTAGGGGACAGGACAGATGGCTACACCTTC; cdr3_aa: CASSLGDRTDGYTF
j_call: TRBJ1-1; v_call: TRBV29-1; clone_size: many; d_call: .; cdr3_nt: TGCAGCGCCCGGACAAGAGGGGTGGGCACTGAAGCTTTCTTT; cdr3_aa: CSARTRGVGTEAFF
j_call: TRBJ2-7; v_call: TRBV7-2; clone_size: many; d_call: .; cdr3_nt: TGTGCCAGCAGCTTAGGACTCAGGGAAGGCTACGAGCAGTACTTC; cdr3_aa: CASSLGLREGYEQYF
j_call: TRBJ1-1; v_call: TRBV24-1; clone_size: .; d_call: .; cdr3_nt: TGTGCCACCAGTGAAGGGGATAACACTGAAGCTTTCTTT; cdr3_aa: CATSEGDNTEAFF
j_call: TRBJ2-6; v_call: TRBV6-2/TRBV6-3; clone_size: many; d_call: TRBD2; cdr3_nt: TGTGCCAGCAGTTACGGGGGGGCTGGGGCCAACGTCCTGACTTTC; cdr3_aa: CASSYGGAGANVLTF
j_call: TRBJ1-1; v_call: TRBV5-1; clone_size: .; d_call: TRBD1; cdr3_nt: TGCGCCAGCAGCTTGAGCCCTGGGACAGGGAGGGCTGAAGCTTTCTTT; cdr3_aa: CASSLSPGTGRAEAFF
j_call: TRBJ1-4; v_call: TRBV7-2; clone_size: few; d_call: TRBD1; cdr3_nt: TGTGCCAGCAGCCCAACAGGGGGGGACAATGAAAAACTGTTTTTT; cdr3_aa: CASSPTGGDNEKLFF
j_call: TRBJ2-1; v_call: TRBV14; clone_size: many; d_call: .; cdr3_nt: TGTGCCAGCAGCAGGTTAATAGGCGACAATGAGCAGTTCTTC; cdr3_aa: CASSRLIGDNEQFF
j_call: TRBJ2-7; v_call: TRBV7-9; clone_size: .; d_call: .; cdr3_nt: TGTGCCAGCTGGGGGGCCGGCGAGCAGTACTTC; cdr3_aa: CASWGAGEQYF
j_call: TRBJ2-7; v_call: TRBV19; clone_size: few; d_call: .; cdr3_nt: TGTGCCAGTAGTATGGTGGTAGGGGCACCCTACGAGCAGTACTTC; cdr3_aa: CASSMVVGAPYEQYF
j_call: TRBJ1-1; v_call: TRBV29-1; clone_size: .; d_call: .; cdr3_nt: TGCAGCGTTGGGGTCGGAACGTACACTGAAGCTTTCTTT; cdr3_aa: CSVGVGTYTEAFF